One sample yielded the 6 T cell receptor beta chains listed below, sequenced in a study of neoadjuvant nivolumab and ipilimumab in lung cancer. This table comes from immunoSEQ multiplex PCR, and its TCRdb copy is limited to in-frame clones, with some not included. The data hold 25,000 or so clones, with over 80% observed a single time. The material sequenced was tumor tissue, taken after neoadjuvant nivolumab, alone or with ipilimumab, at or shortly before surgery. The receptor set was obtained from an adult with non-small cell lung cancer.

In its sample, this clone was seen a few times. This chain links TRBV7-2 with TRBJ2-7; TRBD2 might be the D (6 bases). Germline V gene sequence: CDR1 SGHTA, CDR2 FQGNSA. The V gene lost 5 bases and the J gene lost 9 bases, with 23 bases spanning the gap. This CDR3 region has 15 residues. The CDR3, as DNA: TGTGCCAGCAGCCCATCAGGACTAAGACCAGGGCGGCAGTACTTC. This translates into CASSPSGLRPGRQYF.

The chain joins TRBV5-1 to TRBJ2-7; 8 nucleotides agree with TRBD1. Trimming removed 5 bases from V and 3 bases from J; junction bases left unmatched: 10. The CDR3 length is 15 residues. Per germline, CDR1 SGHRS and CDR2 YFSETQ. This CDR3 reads CASSIQGVGGYEQYF. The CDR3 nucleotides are TGCGCCAGCAGTATACAGGGGGTAGGTGGCTACGAGCAGTACTTC.

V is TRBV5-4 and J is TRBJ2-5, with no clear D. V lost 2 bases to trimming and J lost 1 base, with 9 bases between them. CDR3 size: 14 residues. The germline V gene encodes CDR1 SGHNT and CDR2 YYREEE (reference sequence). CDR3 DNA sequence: TGTGCCAGCAGCTTTGCATCCTTCCAAGAGACCCAGTACTTC. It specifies CASSFASFQETQYF.

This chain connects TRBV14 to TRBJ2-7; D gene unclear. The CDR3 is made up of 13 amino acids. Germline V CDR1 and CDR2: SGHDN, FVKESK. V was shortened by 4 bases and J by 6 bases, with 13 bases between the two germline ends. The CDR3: CASSLNVPSEQYF. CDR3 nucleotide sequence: TGTGCCAGCAGCCTCAACGTCCCAAGCGAGCAGTACTTC.

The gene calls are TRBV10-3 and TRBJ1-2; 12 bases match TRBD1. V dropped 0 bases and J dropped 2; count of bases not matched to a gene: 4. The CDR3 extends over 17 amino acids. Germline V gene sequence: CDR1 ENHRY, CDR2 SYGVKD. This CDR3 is CAISESSGTGGNYGYTF. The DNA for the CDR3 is TGTGCCATCAGTGAGTCCTCCGGGACAGGGGGCAACTATGGCTACACCTTC.

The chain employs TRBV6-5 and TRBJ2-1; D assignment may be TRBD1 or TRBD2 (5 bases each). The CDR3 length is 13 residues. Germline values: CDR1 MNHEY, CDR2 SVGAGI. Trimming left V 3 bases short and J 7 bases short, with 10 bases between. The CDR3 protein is CASSYLGENEQFF. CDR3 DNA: TGTGCCAGCAGTTATTTGGGGGAGAATGAGCAGTTCTTC.